This is a list of T cell receptor beta chains from one sample in a study of metastatic and nonmetastatic thyroid tumors. Through MiXCR, TCRdb re-clonotyped the PCR reads. This sample has tens of thousands of clones, with less than 25% found just once. Sequencing was performed on blood. The receptors were sampled from a female donor with papillary thyroid cancer or a benign thyroid nodule (not recorded which). Some clones in this sample may be carry-over from other donors' samples. Each CDR3 is given with its conserved first and last residue. The D gene is left open where the match is weak. The size entry is marked missing in some rows and otherwise reads once, few, many or a size class.

>many|TRBV12-3/TRBV12-4|NA|TRBJ1-3
CASSFAGKNTIYF
TGTGCCAGCAGTTTCGCAGGGAAAAACACCATATATTTT
>NA|TRBV20-1|TRBD1|TRBJ1-2
CSARGTGTAFLGYTF
TGCAGTGCTAGAGGGACAGGGACAGCTTTTCTAGGCTACACCTTC
>NA|TRBV18|TRBD2|TRBJ2-3
CASSPGAGNIPDTQYF
TGTGCCAGCTCACCGGGAGCGGGGAATATCCCAGATACGCAGTATTTT
>NA|TRBV6-2/TRBV6-3|NA|TRBJ2-3
CASIEGESTDTRYF
TGTGCCAGCATCGAGGGGGAAAGCACAGATACGCGGTATTTT
>many|TRBV6-2/TRBV6-3|NA|TRBJ2-3
CASSPNGDATDTQYF
TGTGCCAGCAGCCCTAACGGGGACGCCACAGATACGCAGTATTTT
>few|TRBV12-3/TRBV12-4|TRBD1|TRBJ1-1
CASSNLVRGTSYTEAFF
TGTGCCAGCAGCAACCTGGTCAGGGGGACGTCGTACACTGAAGCTTTCTTT
>few|TRBV5-1|NA|TRBJ2-2
CASSRGICTGELFF
TGCGCCAGCAGCCGGGGGATATGTACCGGGGAGCTTTTTTTT
>many|TRBV5-6|TRBD1|TRBJ2-1
CASSLGAGGAYYNEQFF
TGTGCCAGCAGCTTGGGGGCAGGGGGCGCTTACTACAATGAGCAGTTCTTC
>many|TRBV5-1|TRBD1|TRBJ2-2
CASSQGQGNTGELFF
TGCGCCAGCAGCCAAGGACAGGGCAACACCGGGGAGCTGTTTTTT
>NA|TRBV7-2|NA|TRBJ2-3
CASSFDGGTDTQYF
TGTGCCAGCAGCTTCGACGGTGGAACAGATACGCAGTATTTT
>many|TRBV27|TRBD1|TRBJ1-1
CASSYLRGQGGGNTEAFF
TGTGCCAGCAGTTATTTGAGAGGACAGGGGGGAGGGAACACTGAAGCTTTCTTT
>medium-sized|TRBV28|NA|TRBJ2-1
CASTIQGPSYNEQFF
TGTGCCAGCACGATACAGGGCCCCTCCTACAATGAGCAGTTCTTC
>many|TRBV10-3|NA|TRBJ2-2
CAIQVRTGELFF
TGTGCCATACAAGTACGCACCGGGGAGCTGTTTTTT
>many|TRBV6-4|NA|TRBJ2-5
CASSEFGPAGQETQYF
TGTGCCAGCAGTGAATTCGGGCCAGCGGGCCAAGAGACCCAGTACTTC
>medium-sized|TRBV4-1|TRBD1|TRBJ2-7
CASSRWTGPSYEQYF
TGCGCCAGCAGCCGCTGGACAGGGCCCTCCTACGAGCAGTACTTC
>few|TRBV6-1|TRBD2|TRBJ2-1
CASSEKGTSGRAGNEQFF
TGTGCCAGCAGTGAAAAAGGGACTAGCGGGAGGGCCGGAAATGAGCAGTTCTTC
>many|TRBV10-3|NA|TRBJ2-3
CAISTGTSTDTQYF
TGTGCCATCAGCACCGGGACTAGCACAGATACGCAGTATTTT
>NA|TRBV27|NA|TRBJ2-1
CASSGGLPPNEQFF
TGTGCCAGCAGTGGGGGGCTTCCCCCCAATGAGCAGTTCTTC
>few|TRBV28|NA|TRBJ2-7
CASSMTNPQQYF
TGTGCCAGCAGCATGACGAACCCCCAGCAGTACTTC
>few|TRBV4-1|TRBD2|TRBJ2-3
CASSRGGVVRVGDTQYF
TGCGCCAGTAGCCGGGGGGGGGTAGTCAGGGTCGGAGATACGCAGTATTTT
>many|TRBV5-1|NA|TRBJ2-7
CASSIKGGPSYEQYF
TGCGCCAGCAGCATTAAGGGAGGCCCCTCCTACGAGCAGTACTTC
>NA|TRBV3-1|NA|TRBJ2-6
CASRPLSAAQAF
TGTGCCAGCCGCCCACTCTCGGCGGCCCAGGCTTTC
>many|TRBV11-1|NA|TRBJ1-4
CASSLWGRSTRATNEKLFF
TGTGCCAGCAGCTTGTGGGGCAGATCCACCCGGGCAACTAATGAAAAACTGTTTTTT
>many|TRBV13|NA|TRBJ2-1
CASSWDLRDYNEQFF
TGTGCCAGCAGCTGGGACCTCCGAGACTACAATGAGCAGTTCTTC
>many|TRBV7-9|TRBD2|TRBJ2-5
CASSPKLAGGRETQYF
TGTGCCAGCAGCCCGAAACTAGCGGGAGGTAGGGAGACCCAGTACTTC
>many|TRBV4-3|NA|TRBJ2-1
CASSQDNGYNEQFF
TGCGCCAGCAGCCAGGATAATGGTTACAATGAGCAGTTCTTC
>few|TRBV12-3/TRBV12-4|NA|TRBJ2-7
CASSLSQTYEQYF
TGTGCCAGCAGTTTGTCACAGACCTACGAGCAGTACTTC
>NA|TRBV24-1|NA|TRBJ1-4
CANEGANDKLFF
TGTGCAAATGAAGGCGCTAATGATAAACTGTTTTTT
>NA|TRBV14|NA|TRBJ2-7
CPSSQNHRFSTYEQDF
TGTCCCAGCAGCCAAAACCACCGGTTCAGCACCTACGAGCAGGACTTC
>few|TRBV2|NA|TRBJ2-7
CARTGSALEQYF
TGTGCCAGAACAGGGTCCGCGCTCGAGCAGTACTTC
>NA|TRBV20-1|NA|TRBJ1-2
CSAFRDGPNYGYTF
TGCAGTGCTTTCCGGGACGGTCCTAACTATGGCTACACCTTC
>NA|TRBV20-1|TRBD1|TRBJ2-1
CRTGVGNEQFF
TGCAGGACAGGGGTGGGCAATGAGCAGTTCTTC
>many|TRBV9|TRBD2|TRBJ2-3
CASSVPGGAGDTDTQYF
TGTGCCAGCAGCGTCCCCGGGGGGGCGGGAGACACAGATACGCAGTATTTT
>many|TRBV4-1|NA|TRBJ2-3
CASSLTEITDTQYF
TGCGCCAGCAGCCTGACGGAAATCACAGATACGCAGTATTTT
>NA|TRBV11-2|NA|TRBJ2-7
CASSGQSYEQYF
TGTGCCAGCAGCGGACAGTCCTACGAGCAGTACTTC
>NA|TRBV7-2|TRBD2|TRBJ2-3
CASSPGLARDTHYF
TGTGCCAGCAGCCCTGGACTAGCGCGAGATACGCATTATTTT
>NA|TRBV5-6|TRBD1|TRBJ1-2
CASSIDRGYYYGYTF
TGTGCCAGCAGCATAGACAGGGGGTACTACTATGGCTACACCTTC
>many|TRBV28|NA|TRBJ1-1
CASRPGRARTEAFF
TGTGCCAGCAGACCGGGACGGGCGAGGACTGAAGCTTTCTTT
>NA|TRBV6-1|NA|TRBJ1-2
CARSHCGGRGGYTF
TGTGCCAGAAGTCATTGCGGGGGGCGAGGCGGCTACACCTTC
>few|TRBV28|NA|TRBJ2-1
CASSSQCSRSDNEQFF
TGTGCCAGCAGTTCCCAGTGTTCGAGGTCCGACAATGAGCAGTTCTTC